Listed here are 16 T cell receptor beta chains from one sample, sequenced in a study of T cells in Graves' hyperthyroidism and ophthalmopathy. RNA transcripts provided the source from which TCR beta CDR3 regions were amplified. A set of HTBI primers served as the primers for a first-round RT-PCR of the TCR CDR3. TCRdb used MiXCR to reprocess the multiplex PCR reads, holding one entry per CDR3 protein. The sample gives about 250,000 distinct CDR3 sequences, about 20% of which show up once; around two thirds is in the top ten. The sample taken for sequencing was blood. These receptors were taken from a young man with Graves' ophthalmopathy.

In its sample, this clonotype was seen a few times. The V call is TRBV7-8, the J call TRBJ2-7; 13 nucleotides align to TRBD2. The CDR3 totals 14 residues. Per germline, CDR1 SGHVS and CDR2 FQNEAQ. After removal of 4 bases from V and 6 bases from J, the junction contained 3 bases not matched to a gene. CDR3 region: CASSWTSGRGEQYF. DNA for the CDR3: TGTGCCAGCAGCTGGACTAGCGGGAGAGGCGAGCAGTACTTC.

The gene calls are TRBV20-1 and TRBJ2-7; TRBD2 agrees at 12 bases. Germline V lookup: CDR1 DFQATT, CDR2 SNEGSKA (reference sequence). V trimming: 4 bases; J trimming: 6 bases; junction bases outside the gene matches: 7. The CDR3 is 14 residues long. This chain's CDR3 is CSAKTSGSYGEQYF. CDR3 DNA sequence: TGCAGTGCTAAGACTAGCGGGAGTTATGGCGAGCAGTACTTC.

About this clonotype itself: A read error may explain this, as a much larger clone is one base away. The V and J genes are TRBV12-3 or TRBV12-4 and TRBJ1-5; possible D gene TRBD1, 6 bases. The CDR3 is 13 amino acids. The CDR3 protein is CASGMGLGQPRHF. The CDR3 DNA reads as TGTGCCAGCGGGATGGGGCTCGGACAGCCCCGGCATTTT.

The genes are TRBV12-3 or TRBV12-4 and TRBJ1-5; the D is unclear. The CDR3 spans 17 residues. Trimming shortened V by 6 bases and J by 5 bases, and 23 bases separated the two germline ends. The CDR3 nucleotides read TGTGCCAGCAGCCATCGTAGCGGCGGCAACCGAGATCAGCCCCAGCATTTT. Translated: CASSHRSGGNRDQPQHF.

The chain combines TRBV6-1 with TRBJ2-2; TRBD1 matches at 7 bases. The V and J ends lost 3 bases and 3 bases, in that order; junction bases with no gene match: 1. The CDR3 sequence is 14 residues long. Germline CDR1 reads MNHNS; CDR2 reads SASEGT. The CDR3 sequence: CASSDTGDTGELFF. The CDR3 nucleotides are TGTGCCAGCAGTGATACAGGGGACACCGGGGAGCTGTTTTTT.

The table lists this clonotype with many counts. The chain carries TRBV2 and TRBJ2-7, with D possibly TRBD2 on 5 matching bases. There are 14 residues in the CDR3. V lost 5 bases, J lost 0 bases, and 11 bases lay in between. Germline values: CDR1 SNHLY, CDR2 FYNNEI. CDR3 amino acids: CASSLGLTSYEQYF. The CDR3 DNA reads as TGTGCCAGCAGTCTAGGACTTACCTCCTACGAGCAGTACTTC. Full variable domain (remainder filled in from reference TRBV2 and TRBJ2-7): EPEVTQTPSHQVTQMGQEVILRCVPISNHLYFYWYRQILGQKVEFLVSFYNNEISEKSEIFDDQFSVERPDGSNFTLKIRSTKLEDSAMYFCASSLGLTSYEQYFGPGTRLTVT.

This clonotype has more than one count but fewer than ten. This rearrangement joins TRBV27 to TRBJ2-7; D not certain. The CDR3 runs 17 residues. Per germline, CDR1 MNHEY and CDR2 SMNVEV (reference sequence). The ends were cut back, 2 bases at V and 0 bases at J, with 17 bases in the middle. CDR3 amino acids: CASSLKRPGGSSYEQYF. CDR3 in DNA: TGTGCCAGCAGTTTAAAACGGCCGGGTGGAAGCTCCTACGAGCAGTACTTC.

A word on this clonotype: This could be a read error, since a much larger clone is one nucleotide away. The chain uses TRBV11-2 and TRBJ2-7, with 9 bases lining up with TRBD2. Unmatched junction bases numbered 4, after V lost 1 base and J lost 3 bases. Germline loops: CDR1 SGHAT, CDR2 FQNNGV. This CDR3 region has 15 residues. The CDR3 sequence is CASSLATSGIYEQYF. The CDR3 DNA follows: TGTGCCAGCAGCTTAGCGACTAGCGGAATCTACGAGCAGTACTTC.

This clonotype was seen repeatedly, ten times or more. This chain connects TRBV12-5 to TRBJ2-3; TRBD1 matches at 7 bases. The CDR3 is 14 amino acids. Germline V CDR1 and CDR2: LGHNT, FRNRAP. J was trimmed by 6 bases and V by 3 bases; bases with no gene match: 6. The CDR3 loop reads CASGLGTVGDTQYF. CDR3 nucleotides: TGTGCTAGTGGTTTAGGGACAGTGGGGGATACGCAGTATTTT.

Regarding this clonotype: A read error is possible here, since a much larger clone lies one base away. V gene TRBV5-1 combines with J gene TRBJ2-3; D is possibly TRBD1 (5 bases). The CDR3 loop spans 13 amino acids. The ends were cut back, 5 bases at V and 1 base at J, with 8 bases in the middle. Per the germline V gene, CDR1 is SGHRS and CDR2 is YFSETQ. The CDR3 protein is CASRSTGTDTQYF. As DNA, the CDR3 is TGCGCCAGCAGGTCGACAGGCACAGATACGCAGTATTTT.

This clonotype occurred many times. This rearrangement joins TRBV18 to TRBJ1-1; D not resolved. Germline V gene lookup returns CDR1 KGHSH and CDR2 LQKENI. With 3 bases removed from V and 0 bases from J, the gap between germline ends came to 11 bases. The CDR3 totals 15 residues. The CDR3 loop is CASSPAIVMNTEAFF. Here the CDR3 DNA reads TGTGCCAGCTCACCTGCGATCGTCATGAACACTGAAGCTTTCTTT.

This clonotype turned up a few times. A much larger clone lies a single base off, so this may be a read error. This is likely a read error, given that the CDR3 carries no conserved phenylalanine or tryptophan at its end. CDR3 nucleotides: TGTGCCAGCAGACAGGGGCAACAAGAGACCCAGTACCTC. Protein: CASRQGQQETQYL. The V gene is TRBV2, the J gene TRBJ2-5; TRBD1 matches 7 bases. CDR1 SNHLY and CDR2 FYNNEI come from the germline V gene. This CDR3 region has 13 residues. With V trimmed by 6 bases and J by 2 bases, 3 bases remained unmatched.

This clonotype was counted a few times. This chain links TRBV5-4 with TRBJ2-1; 7 nucleotides match TRBD1. V trimming: 10 bases; J trimming: 6 bases; junction bases outside the gene matches: 10. The germline V gene encodes CDR1 SGHNT and CDR2 YYREEE (reference sequence). The CDR3 contains 13 residues. In nucleotides, the CDR3 is TGTGCCGGATCGACAGGGTATGGCAATGAGCAGTTCTTC. It yields the protein CAGSTGYGNEQFF.

This clonotype has just a few counts. The chain uses TRBV6-1 and TRBJ2-5, with TRBD2 matching 11 bases. The CDR3 consists of 19 residues. Germline V lookup: CDR1 MNHNS, CDR2 SASEGT. The junction had 21 bases not matched to a gene; V was cut back by 10 bases and J by 2 bases. DNA for the CDR3: TGTGCCACCTTGGAGGGACAGTTCGGGACTAGCGGAGCTCAAGAGACCCAGTACTTC. The encoded protein is CATLEGQFGTSGAQETQYF.

This sequence joins TRBV5-1 and TRBJ2-5; 7 nucleotides match TRBD1. Losses at the gene ends were 4 bases for V and 3 bases for J; bases not matched to a gene: 3. The CDR3 extends over 13 amino acids. CDR1 is SGHRS, CDR2 YFSETQ, per germline. The CDR3 bases are TGCGCCAGCAGCCAAGGGACAGAAGAGACCCAGTACTTC. Translating it yields CASSQGTEETQYF.

At least ten counts were recorded for this clonotype. This chain joins TRBV30 and TRBJ2-7, with TRBD1 matching 7 bases. V lost 2 bases, J lost 3 bases, and 1 base stayed unmatched. The CDR3 consists of 12 residues. CDR1 and CDR2 from the germline V gene are GTSNPN and SVGIG (reference sequence). The CDR3 DNA reads TGTGCCTGGAGTTACAGGGGCTACGAGCAGTACTTC. Translation: CAWSYRGYEQYF.